Shown below are 5 T cell receptor beta chains from a single sample sequenced in a study of cytomegalovirus exposure and HLA in healthy donors. Clones were read by immunoSEQ multiplex PCR, and TCRdb kept only the in-frame ones, dropping some. The sample carries fewer than 350,000 clones, 88% recorded once. Source material: PBMCs. The receptors were gathered from a woman under 30 in good health and CMV-seronegative.

V usage is TRBV9 and J usage is TRBJ2-2; D is unresolved. The CDR3 runs to 14 residues. Germline V gene sequence: CDR1 SGDLS, CDR2 YYNGEE. Trimming cost V 0 bases and J 3 bases, with 6 bases left between them. CDR3 protein: CASSVAVDTGELFF. The CDR3 region has the DNA TGTGCCAGCAGCGTAGCTGTTGACACCGGGGAGCTGTTTTTT.

The sample holds a few counts of this clone. The chain couples TRBV5-1 to TRBJ1-2; D is perhaps TRBD1 (6 bases). The V end lost 4 bases, the J end lost 8 bases, and 12 bases lay between the germline ends. The CDR3 runs 12 residues. Germline CDR1 SGHRS, CDR2 YFSETQ. Here the CDR3 DNA reads TGCGCCAGCAGCGTGGGGACATCCGGCTACACCTTC. It codes for CASSVGTSGYTF.

The V gene is TRBV6-5, the J gene TRBJ2-1; 8 positions match TRBD2. CDR1 is MNHEY and CDR2 is SVGAGI in the germline V gene. The CDR3 has 15 residues. V lost 2 bases and J lost 2; bases outside the gene matches: 2. The CDR3 is CASSYRGGAYNEQFF. In DNA, the CDR3 is TGTGCCAGCAGTTACCGGGGGGGCGCCTACAATGAGCAGTTCTTC.

The V gene is TRBV6-5, the J gene TRBJ2-6; TRBD1 is a possible D gene (6 bases). CDR1 and CDR2 from the germline V gene are MNHEY and SVGAGI. The CDR3 contains 15 residues. Trimming took 7 bases from V and 0 from J, leaving 10 bases between them. CDR3 bases: TGTGCCAGCACTGACAGGTCCTCTGGGGCCAACGTCCTGACTTTC. Amino acid sequence: CASTDRSSGANVLTF.

CDR3 sequence reads: CASSLRGGGNTIYF. CDR3 DNA sequence: TGTGCCAGCAGTTTGAGAGGGGGCGGAAACACCATATATTTT. The V gene is TRBV27, the J gene TRBJ1-3; 7 positions match TRBD1. This CDR3 has 14 residues. V lost 3 bases, J lost 4 bases, and 3 bases stayed unmatched. The germline CDR1 and CDR2 sequences are MNHEY and SMNVEV (reference sequence).